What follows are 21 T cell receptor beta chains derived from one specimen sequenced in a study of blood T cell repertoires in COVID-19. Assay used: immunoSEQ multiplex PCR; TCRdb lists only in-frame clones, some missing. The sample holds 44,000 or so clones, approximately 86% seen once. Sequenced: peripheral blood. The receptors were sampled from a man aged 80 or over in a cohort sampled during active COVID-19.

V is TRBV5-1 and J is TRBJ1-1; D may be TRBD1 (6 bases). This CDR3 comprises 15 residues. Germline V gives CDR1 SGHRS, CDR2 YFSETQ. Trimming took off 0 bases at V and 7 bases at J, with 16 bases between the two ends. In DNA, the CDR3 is TGCGCCAGCAGCTTGGAGGGGTCGGGGGGCTTTGAAGCTTTCTTT. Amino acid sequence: CASSLEGSGGFEAFF.

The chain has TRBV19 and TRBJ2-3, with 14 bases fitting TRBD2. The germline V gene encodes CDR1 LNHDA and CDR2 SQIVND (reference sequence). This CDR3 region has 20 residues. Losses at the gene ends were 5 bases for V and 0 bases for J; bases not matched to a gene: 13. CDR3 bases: TGTGCCAGTAGTCGCGACTCCCGGGGACTAGCGGGGGACAGCACAGATACGCAGTATTTT. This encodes CASSRDSRGLAGDSTDTQYF.

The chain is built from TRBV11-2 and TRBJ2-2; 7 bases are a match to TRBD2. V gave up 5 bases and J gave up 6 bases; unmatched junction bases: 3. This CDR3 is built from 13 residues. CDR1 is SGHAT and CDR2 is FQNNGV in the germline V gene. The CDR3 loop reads CASSPTSPGELFF. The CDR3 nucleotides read TGTGCCAGCAGCCCGACTAGCCCCGGGGAGCTGTTTTTT.

In DNA, the CDR3 is TGCGCCAGCAGCCAACTTTCCGGGGGAATAAGCTACGAGCAGTACTTC. Its protein is CASSQLSGGISYEQYF. J is TRBJ2-7 and V is TRBV4-1, with D perhaps matching TRBD2 (6 bases). The ends were cut back, 2 bases at V and 3 bases at J, with 17 bases in the middle. Germline loops: CDR1 MGHRA, CDR2 YSYEKL. This CDR3 comprises 16 residues.

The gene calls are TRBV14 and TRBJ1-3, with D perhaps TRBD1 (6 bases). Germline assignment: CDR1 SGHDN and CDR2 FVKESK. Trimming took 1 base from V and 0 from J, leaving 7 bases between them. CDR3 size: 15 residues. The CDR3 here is CASSQGTASGNTIYF. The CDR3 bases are TGTGCCAGCAGCCAAGGGACAGCCTCTGGAAACACCATATATTTT.

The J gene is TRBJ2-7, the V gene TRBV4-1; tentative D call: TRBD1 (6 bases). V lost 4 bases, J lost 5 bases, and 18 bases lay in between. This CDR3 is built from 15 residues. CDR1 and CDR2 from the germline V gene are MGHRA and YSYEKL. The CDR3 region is CASSLRRQESHEQYF. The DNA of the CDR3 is TGCGCCAGCAGCCTACGGAGACAGGAGAGCCACGAGCAGTACTTC.

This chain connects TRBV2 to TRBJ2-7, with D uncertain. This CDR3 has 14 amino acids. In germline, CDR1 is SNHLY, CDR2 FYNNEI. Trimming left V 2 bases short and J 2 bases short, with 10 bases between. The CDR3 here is CASSEQLPTYEQYF. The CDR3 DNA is TGTGCCAGCAGTGAACAACTGCCCACCTACGAGCAGTACTTC.

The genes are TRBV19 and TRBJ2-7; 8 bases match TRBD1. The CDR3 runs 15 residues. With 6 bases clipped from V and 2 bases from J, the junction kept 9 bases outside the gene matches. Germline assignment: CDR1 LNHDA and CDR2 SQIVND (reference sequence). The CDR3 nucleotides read TGTGCCAGTAGCTCCCGGGACAGGCGTACCTACGAGCAGTACTTC. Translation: CASSSRDRRTYEQYF.

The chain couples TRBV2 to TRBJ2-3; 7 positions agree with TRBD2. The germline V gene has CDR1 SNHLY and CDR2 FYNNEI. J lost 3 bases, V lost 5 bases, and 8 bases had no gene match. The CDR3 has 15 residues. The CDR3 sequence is CASSPRAGSTDTQYF. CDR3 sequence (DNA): TGTGCCAGCAGTCCTAGAGCGGGGTCGACAGATACGCAGTATTTT.

The CDR3 reads CASSFVLTDRGGYEQYF. CDR3 nucleotide sequence: TGTGCCAGCAGTTTTGTGCTAACCGACAGGGGAGGTTACGAGCAGTACTTC. The chain uses TRBV28 and TRBJ2-7; TRBD1 matches at 8 bases. The V and J ends lost 3 bases and 4 bases, in that order; junction bases with no gene match: 14. This CDR3 is built from 17 residues. Germline V gene sequence: CDR1 MDHEN, CDR2 SYDVKM.

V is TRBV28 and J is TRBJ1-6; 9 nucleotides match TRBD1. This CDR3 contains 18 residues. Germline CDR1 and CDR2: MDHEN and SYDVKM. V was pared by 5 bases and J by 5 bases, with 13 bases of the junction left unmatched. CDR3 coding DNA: TGTGCCAGCAGTCTCCGGACAGGGGACGTGACTAATAATTCACCCCTCCACTTT. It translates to CASSLRTGDVTNNSPLHF.

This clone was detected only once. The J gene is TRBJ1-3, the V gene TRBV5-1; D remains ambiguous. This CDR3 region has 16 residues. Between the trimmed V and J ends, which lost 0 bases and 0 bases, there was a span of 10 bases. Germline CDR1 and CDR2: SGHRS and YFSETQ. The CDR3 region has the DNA TGCGCCAGCAGCTTGGCAGGTACACACTCTGGAAACACCATATATTTT. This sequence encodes CASSLAGTHSGNTIYF.

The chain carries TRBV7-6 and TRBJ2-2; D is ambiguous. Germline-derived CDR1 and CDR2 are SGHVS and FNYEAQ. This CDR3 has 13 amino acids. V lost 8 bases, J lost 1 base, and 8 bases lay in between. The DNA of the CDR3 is TGTGCCAGCGGCGCAGGGAACACCGGGGAGCTGTTTTTT. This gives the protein CASGAGNTGELFF.

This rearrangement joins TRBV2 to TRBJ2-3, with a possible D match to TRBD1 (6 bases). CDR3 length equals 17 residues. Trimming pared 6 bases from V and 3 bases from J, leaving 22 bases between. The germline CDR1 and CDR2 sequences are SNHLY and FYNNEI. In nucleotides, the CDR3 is TGTGCCAGCAGCGCCTACCACAGGGAAGCACGGACAGATACGCAGTATTTT. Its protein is CASSAYHREARTDTQYF.

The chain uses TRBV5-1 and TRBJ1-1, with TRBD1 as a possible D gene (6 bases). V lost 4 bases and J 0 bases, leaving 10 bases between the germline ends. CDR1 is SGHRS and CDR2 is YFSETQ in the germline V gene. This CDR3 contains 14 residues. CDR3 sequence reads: CASSATGLNTEAFF. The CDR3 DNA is TGCGCCAGCAGCGCTACAGGGCTGAACACTGAAGCTTTCTTT.

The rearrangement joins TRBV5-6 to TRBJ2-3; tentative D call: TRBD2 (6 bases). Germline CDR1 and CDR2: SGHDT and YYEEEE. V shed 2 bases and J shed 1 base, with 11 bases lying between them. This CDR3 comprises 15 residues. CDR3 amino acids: CASSFTGLRTDTQYF. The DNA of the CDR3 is TGTGCCAGCAGCTTTACGGGACTCCGCACAGATACGCAGTATTTT.

In DNA, the CDR3 is TGCGCCAGCAGCCCGGGAGACAGTAGCGGCAAAAACATTCAGTACTTC. This codes for CASSPGDSSGKNIQYF. This chain joins TRBV5-1 and TRBJ2-4; D is perhaps TRBD2 (6 bases). The CDR3 is 16 amino acids. V gave up 4 bases and J gave up 3 bases, with 17 bases separating them. Germline lookup yields CDR1 SGHRS and CDR2 YFSETQ.

The CDR3 spells CSVMAGGTGGYGYTF. The CDR3 DNA reads as TGCAGCGTTATGGCAGGGGGGACCGGTGGGTATGGCTACACCTTC. The rearrangement links TRBV29-1 to TRBJ1-2, with 7 bases identical to TRBD1. The CDR3 is made up of 15 amino acids. The J segment lost 5 bases and the V segment lost 5 bases, leaving 14 bases of the junction unmatched. Germline V CDR1 and CDR2: SQVTM, ANQGSEA.

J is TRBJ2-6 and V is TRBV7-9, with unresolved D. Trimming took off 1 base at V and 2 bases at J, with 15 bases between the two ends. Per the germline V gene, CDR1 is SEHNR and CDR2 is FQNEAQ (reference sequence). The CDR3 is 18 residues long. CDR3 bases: TGTGCCAGCAGCTTAGTGGCAGGCCCTGAAACTGGGGCCAACGTCCTGACTTTC. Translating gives CASSLVAGPETGANVLTF.

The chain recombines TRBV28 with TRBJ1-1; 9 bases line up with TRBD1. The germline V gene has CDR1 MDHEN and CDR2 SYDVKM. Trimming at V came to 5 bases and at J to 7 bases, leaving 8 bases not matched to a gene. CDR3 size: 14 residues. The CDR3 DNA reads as TGTGCCAGCAGTGTCCGGGACAGGGTGGGTGAAGCTTTCTTT. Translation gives CASSVRDRVGEAFF. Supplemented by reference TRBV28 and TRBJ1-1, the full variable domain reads DVKVTQSSRYLVKRTGEKVFLECVQDMDHENMFWYRQDPGLGLRLIYFSYDVKMKEKGDIPEGYSVSREKKERFSLILESASTNQTSMYLCASSVRDRVGEAFFGQGTRLTVV.

CDR3 residues: CASSSLTGLRGNQPQHF. The CDR3 bases are TGTGCCAGCAGTTCCCTCACCGGGTTAAGAGGCAATCAGCCCCAGCATTTT. The V gene is TRBV28, the J gene TRBJ1-5; D call uncertain. Trimming pared 4 bases from V and 2 bases from J, leaving 18 bases between. Germline loops: CDR1 MDHEN, CDR2 SYDVKM. The CDR3 spans 17 residues.